Shown below are 15 T cell receptor beta chains from a single sample sequenced in a study of blood T cell repertoires in COVID-19. Sequenced by immunoSEQ multiplex PCR; TCRdb stores in-frame clones only, minus some. The data contain 150,000 to 190,000 clones, 80% of them singletons. The source material was peripheral blood. The receptors originated from a man in his fifties or sixties with acute or convalescent COVID-19.

This chain connects TRBV21-1 to TRBJ1-5; TRBD1, the table's D call, lacks a check against the DNA. TRBV21-1 is assigned pseudogene status. The CDR3 is made up of 17 amino acids. The CDR3 region is CASSRPSDRGSNQPQHF. The CDR3 DNA sequence: TGTGCCAGCAGCAGGCCGTCGGACAGGGGAAGCAATCAGCCCCAGCATTTT.

The V and J genes are TRBV13 and TRBJ2-1; 11 nucleotides line up with TRBD2. With V trimmed by 5 bases and J by 8 bases, 8 bases remained unmatched. The length of the CDR3 is 15 residues. Per the germline V gene, CDR1 is PRHDT and CDR2 is FYEKMQ (reference sequence). The CDR3 region has the DNA TGTGCCAGCAGCATAGCGGGGGGGCCTGGGGATGAGCAGTTCTTC. Translating gives CASSIAGGPGDEQFF.

The chain carries TRBV6-4 and TRBJ2-6, with D tentatively TRBD1 (6 bases). The CDR3 runs to 17 residues. From germline, CDR1 is MRHNA and CDR2 SNTAGT. V lost 6 bases and J lost 0, with 15 bases in between. As DNA, the CDR3 is TGTGCCAGCAGGCAGGGGTTACCCCCCTCTGGGGCCAACGTCCTGACTTTC. Amino acids: CASRQGLPPSGANVLTF.

This clone was counted once. This chain uses TRBV7-6 with TRBJ2-7, with TRBD1 matching over 8 bases. Germline V gene lookup returns CDR1 SGHVS and CDR2 FNYEAQ. The ends lost 5 bases at V and 2 bases at J; junction bases unmatched: 14. CDR3 length equals 17 residues. The CDR3, as DNA: TGTGCCAGCAGCACACCAAGGACCGGGACAGGTCCCTACGAGCAGTACTTC. Its translation: CASSTPRTGTGPYEQYF.

The J gene is TRBJ2-1, the V gene TRBV4-2; 7 bases are a match to TRBD2. Germline-derived CDR1 and CDR2 are LGHNA and YNFKEQ. This CDR3 contains 21 residues. J was trimmed by 0 bases and V by 0 bases; bases with no gene match: 17. CDR3 residues: CASSQESYGGLAESSYNEQFF. CDR3 sequence (DNA): TGTGCCAGCAGCCAAGAATCGTACGGCGGGCTAGCGGAAAGCTCCTACAATGAGCAGTTCTTC.

The V call is TRBV7-8, the J call TRBJ2-3; 7 nucleotides match TRBD1. The length of the CDR3 is 16 residues. Germline V gene lookup returns CDR1 SGHVS and CDR2 FQNEAQ. Losses at the gene ends were 2 bases for V and 2 bases for J; bases not matched to a gene: 7. CDR3 amino acids: CASSLRQGVFTDTQYF. CDR3 nucleotide sequence: TGTGCCAGCAGCTTAAGGCAGGGGGTGTTCACAGATACGCAGTATTTT.

V is TRBV19 and J is TRBJ2-7, with 7 bases matching TRBD2. The CDR3 extends over 14 amino acids. CDR1 and CDR2 (germline): LNHDA, SQIVND (reference sequence). Losses at the gene ends were 9 bases for V and 3 bases for J; bases not matched to a gene: 11. CDR3 in DNA: TGTGCCAGCCTGGGGGGGACCCTCTTCTACGAGCAGTACTTC. It specifies CASLGGTLFYEQYF.

The gene calls are TRBV24-1 and TRBJ1-3; D might be TRBD1 (6 bases). Trimming pared 5 bases from V and 2 bases from J, leaving 9 bases between. This CDR3 contains 14 residues. The germline gives CDR1 KGHDR, CDR2 SFDVKD. The CDR3 loop is CATSGTGPGNTIYF. For the CDR3, the DNA is TGTGCCACCAGTGGTACAGGGCCTGGAAACACCATATATTTT.

This sequence joins TRBV28 and TRBJ2-5; TRBD2 agrees at 7 bases. Germline CDR1 reads MDHEN; CDR2 reads SYDVKM. The V and J ends lost 7 bases and 7 bases, in that order; junction bases with no gene match: 6. The CDR3 is 12 residues long. The CDR3 sequence: CASTTGGRTQYF. The CDR3 DNA is TGTGCCAGCACTACGGGGGGTCGGACCCAGTACTTC.

J is TRBJ1-4 and V is TRBV4-3, with no clear D. The CDR3 runs 17 residues. The V end lost 0 bases, the J end lost 1 base, and 12 bases lay between the germline ends. CDR1 and CDR2 from the germline V gene are LGHNA and YSLEER. The CDR3 DNA sequence: TGCGCCAGCAGCCAAGATCACCAGGAACGAACTAATGAAAAACTGTTTTTT. This codes for CASSQDHQERTNEKLFF.

V is TRBV6-4 and J is TRBJ1-2, with D maybe TRBD1 (6 bases). This CDR3 has 14 residues. V lost 6 bases to trimming and J lost 1 base, with 12 bases between them. Germline V gene sequence: CDR1 MRHNA, CDR2 SNTAGT. The CDR3 DNA is TGTGCCAGCAGACACAGGGCTCTTAACTATGGCTACACCTTC. Its protein product is CASRHRALNYGYTF.

This chain links TRBV24-1 with TRBJ2-5; TRBD2 is a possible D gene (5 bases). This CDR3 region has 15 residues. Germline-derived CDR1 and CDR2 are KGHDR and SFDVKD. V lost 4 bases to trimming and J lost 3 bases, with 14 bases between them. CDR3 amino acids: CATSDPLLAEETQYF. In nucleotides, the CDR3 is TGTGCCACCAGTGACCCCCTTCTAGCTGAAGAGACCCAGTACTTC.

This clone was detected only a few times. The rearrangement links TRBV7-7 to TRBJ2-5, with 9 bases lining up with TRBD1. The V segment lost 5 bases and the J segment 2 bases; nucleotides outside the gene matches: 6. The germline CDR1 and CDR2 sequences are SSHAT and FNYEAQ (reference sequence). The CDR3 is 15 amino acids. This CDR3 is CASSPLGTGQETQYF. DNA of the CDR3: TGTGCCAGCAGCCCCTTGGGGACAGGGCAAGAGACCCAGTACTTC. The whole variable domain, remainder taken from reference TRBV7-7 and TRBJ2-5, is GAGVSQSPRYKVTKRGQDVTLRCDPISSHATLYWYQQALGQGPEFLTYFNYEAQPDKSGLPSDRFSAERPEGSISTLTIQRTEQRDSAMYRCASSPLGTGQETQYFGPGTRLLVL.

This chain joins TRBV6-4 and TRBJ1-2; weak D call: TRBD1 (5 bases). Germline values: CDR1 MRHNA, CDR2 SNTAGT. The CDR3 totals 15 residues. The V gene lost 5 bases and the J gene lost 2 bases, with 15 bases spanning the gap. The CDR3 here is CASSRGGEGNYGYTF. The CDR3 DNA reads as TGTGCCAGCAGTCGTGGTGGGGAGGGGAACTATGGCTACACCTTC.

V usage is TRBV4-3 and J usage is TRBJ2-1; maybe TRBD1 (7 bases). The V end lost 3 bases, the J end lost 9 bases, and 18 bases lay between the germline ends. This CDR3 is 15 amino acids long. From germline, CDR1 is LGHNA and CDR2 YSLEER. In nucleotides, the CDR3 is TGCGCCAGCAGCCAGGGAAGGAGGGGGCCTTTTGAGCAGTTCTTC. Translation: CASSQGRRGPFEQFF.